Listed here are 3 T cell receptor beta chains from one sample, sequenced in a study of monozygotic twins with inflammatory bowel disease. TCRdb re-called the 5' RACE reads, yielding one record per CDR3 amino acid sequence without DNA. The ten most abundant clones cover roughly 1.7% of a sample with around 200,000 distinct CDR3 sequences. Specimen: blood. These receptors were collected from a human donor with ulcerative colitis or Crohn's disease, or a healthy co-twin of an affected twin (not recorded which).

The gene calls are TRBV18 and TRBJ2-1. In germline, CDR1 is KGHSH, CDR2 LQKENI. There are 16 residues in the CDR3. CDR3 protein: CASSPRAGSSYNEQFF.

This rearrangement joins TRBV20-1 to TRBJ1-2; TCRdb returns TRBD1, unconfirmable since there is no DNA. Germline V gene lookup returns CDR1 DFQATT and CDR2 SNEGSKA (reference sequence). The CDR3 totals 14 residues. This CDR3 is CSAREHAGVYGYTF.

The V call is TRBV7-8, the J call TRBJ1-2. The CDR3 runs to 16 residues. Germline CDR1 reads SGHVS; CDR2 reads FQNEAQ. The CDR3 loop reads CASSPGGWPLGDGYTF. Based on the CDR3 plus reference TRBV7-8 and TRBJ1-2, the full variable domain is GAGVSQSPRYKVAKRGQDVALRCDPISGHVSLFWYQQALGQGPEFLTYFQNEAQLDKSGLPSDRFFAERPEGSVSTLKIQRTQQEDSAVYLCASSPGGWPLGDGYTFGSGTRLTVV.